These 15 T cell receptor beta chains came from one sample sequenced in a study of tumor-infiltrating lymphocytes in primary liver carcinoma. Investigators took RNA and DNA out together from roughly 21-30 mg of unsorted bulk tissue. A primer matching the constant region was used to make TCR beta cDNA from approximately 0.55 ug of total RNA. For TCR beta, libraries were produced by three nested multiplex PCR rounds using slightly modified ARM-PCR. Each of the first two PCR rounds ran 9 to 11 cycles with TRBV1-TRBV30 forward and C-beta reverse primers. TCRdb passed the multiplex PCR reads through MiXCR, listing each CDR3 protein once. The sample records tens of thousands of distinct CDR3 sequences, 69% being singletons. Sequencing input: tumor-adjacent normal liver tissue. Receptors originate from a man aged 40-49 years with primary liver carcinoma and hepatitis B virus infection.

This clonotype was found many times. The genes are TRBV4-1 and TRBJ2-7; TRBD1 aligns across 8 bases. Per germline, CDR1 MGHRA and CDR2 YSYEKL. Losses at the gene ends were 1 base for V and 7 bases for J; bases not matched to a gene: 9. CDR3 size: 15 residues. The CDR3, as DNA: TGCGCCAGCAGCCAAGCAACAGGGGGGTGGTTAGAGCAGTACTTC. It translates to CASSQATGGWLEQYF.

Worth noting for this clonotype: An end of the junction differs from the germline gene, which may be a read error. The V gene is TRBV2, the J gene TRBJ2-2, with TRBD1 matching 12 bases. This CDR3 contains 16 residues. Per the germline V gene, CDR1 is SNHLY and CDR2 is FYNNEI. CDR3 loop: CASTWDRGRMSGEPFF. The CDR3, as DNA: TGTGCCAGCACCTGGGACAGGGGGCGAATGTCTGGGGAGCCGTTTTTT.

This clonotype is a singleton in its sample. The rearrangement uses TRBV12-3 or TRBV12-4 and TRBJ2-1; the D gene is possibly TRBD2 (6 bases). Deletions cut 9 bases from V and 10 bases from J, with 22 bases between. This CDR3 has 14 amino acids. The CDR3 bases are TGTGCCAGTCTCTCTAGCAGGAGGGCGGGGGAGCAGTTCTTC. Protein: CASLSSRRAGEQFF.

This clonotype has at least ten counts. The chain uses TRBV29-1 and TRBJ2-6; D assignment may be TRBD1 or TRBD2 (5 bases each). The CDR3 covers 14 residues. V was pared by 1 base and J by 2 bases, with 6 bases between. The germline CDR1 and CDR2 sequences are SQVTM and ANQGSEA. The CDR3 DNA reads TGCAGCGTTGAAGGGGACCCTGGGGCCAACGTCCTGACTTTC. The encoded protein is CSVEGDPGANVLTF.

Judged by abundance, this clonotype is medium-sized. V usage is TRBV21-1 and J usage is TRBJ2-5; the table's D call, TRBD1, has no DNA check behind it. TRBV21-1 is a pseudogene segment. The CDR3 spans 15 residues. CDR3 sequence reads: CASSKEEKWGETQYF. DNA for the CDR3: TGTGCCAGCAGCAAAGAGGAGAAATGGGGGGAGACCCAGTACTTC.

In regard to this clonotype: Germline is not matched at one junction end, which may reflect a read error. This chain connects TRBV6-1 to TRBJ2-2; 7 nucleotides line up with TRBD1. The CDR3 contains 15 residues. CDR1 and CDR2 (germline): MNHNS, SASEGT. The CDR3 region is CARSEDRVYTGELFF. CDR3 bases: TGTGCCAGGAGTGAAGACAGGGTATACACCGGGGAGCTGTTTTTC.

This clonotype was seen ten or more times. This sequence joins TRBV13 and TRBJ2-1; D not resolved. V gave up 5 bases and J gave up 4 bases, with 3 bases separating them. Germline V gives CDR1 PRHDT, CDR2 FYEKMQ (reference sequence). CDR3 size: 11 residues. The CDR3 loop is CASSEYNEQFF. CDR3 in DNA: TGTGCCAGCAGCGAGTACAATGAGCAGTTCTTC.

In the case of this clonotype: Possible read error: a much larger clone is one base away. The chain joins TRBV28 to TRBJ2-7; D gene unclear. The germline V and J ends were trimmed by 9 bases and 6 bases, with 12 bases remaining between them. Germline V gene sequence: CDR1 MDHEN, CDR2 SYDVKM. The length of the CDR3 is 11 residues. As DNA, the CDR3 is TGTGCCAGGAGTGCCCTGGTCGAGCAGTACTTC. It encodes CARSALVEQYF.

By frequency in the sample, this clonotype is medium-sized. V is TRBV11-2 and J is TRBJ1-5, with TRBD1 matching 9 bases. J gave up 0 bases and V 5 bases, and 2 bases lay outside the gene matches. This CDR3 spans 15 amino acids. Germline lookup yields CDR1 SGHAT and CDR2 FQNNGV. The CDR3 protein is CASSPDRGSNQPQHF. Here the CDR3 DNA reads TGTGCCAGCAGCCCGGACAGGGGTAGCAATCAGCCCCAGCATTTT.

This clonotype was counted at least ten times. The V gene is TRBV13, the J gene TRBJ2-3; no clear D. Germline V gene lookup returns CDR1 PRHDT and CDR2 FYEKMQ (reference sequence). This CDR3 has 14 residues. V lost 5 bases to trimming and J lost 0 bases, with 9 bases between them. The CDR3 loop reads CASSPATSTDTQYF. The CDR3 DNA reads TGTGCCAGCAGCCCGGCGACTAGCACAGATACGCAGTATTTT.

The rearrangement joins TRBV10-1 to TRBJ2-1; TRBD1 is a possible D gene (6 bases). V lost 7 bases to trimming and J lost 7 bases, with 20 bases between them. This CDR3 comprises 15 residues. Germline V gene sequence: CDR1 WNHNN, CDR2 SYGVQD (reference sequence). DNA of the CDR3: TGCGCCAGCAATGACCAGAGCAGGGGTGGAAATGAGCAGTTCTTC. As protein: CASNDQSRGGNEQFF.

This chain uses TRBV13 with TRBJ2-1; D call uncertain. The V end was cut by 4 bases, the J end by 7 bases, with 11 bases between. Germline values: CDR1 PRHDT, CDR2 FYEKMQ (reference sequence). The CDR3 is 13 residues long. This chain's CDR3 is CASSSDAENEQFF. CDR3 in DNA: TGTGCCAGCAGCTCAGATGCTGAGAATGAGCAGTTCTTC.

The J gene is TRBJ1-1, the V gene TRBV5-6; no clear D gene. The V end lost 4 bases, the J end lost 10 bases, and 26 bases lay between the germline ends. The CDR3 runs to 16 residues. Germline CDR1 SGHDT, CDR2 YYEEEE. In DNA, the CDR3 is TGTGCCAGCAGCCATGATCACCTATACGGACGGGAGGGAGCTTTCTTT. Its protein product is CASSHDHLYGREGAFF.

On this clonotype: A junction boundary mismatches the germline segment, possibly from a read error. The chain joins TRBV14 to TRBJ1-1; no firm D call. Germline values: CDR1 SGHDN, CDR2 FVKESK. CDR3 length: 17 residues. The CDR3, as DNA: TGTGCCAGCAGCCGAGACCCACTGTGGGCCTCACACACTGGAGCTTTCTTT. Residues: CASSRDPLWASHTGAFF.

Note on this clonotype: A read error may be the cause here, since a much bigger clone is one base away. V gene TRBV29-1 combines with J gene TRBJ2-1; 9 bases line up with TRBD2. After removal of 5 bases from V and 8 bases from J, the junction contained 16 bases not matched to a gene. The CDR3 is 16 amino acids. CDR1 is SQVTM and CDR2 is ANQGSEA in the germline V gene. CDR3 region: CSVKFGSGRITDEQFF. The CDR3 DNA reads TGCAGCGTTAAATTCGGGAGCGGGAGGATAACCGATGAGCAGTTCTTC.